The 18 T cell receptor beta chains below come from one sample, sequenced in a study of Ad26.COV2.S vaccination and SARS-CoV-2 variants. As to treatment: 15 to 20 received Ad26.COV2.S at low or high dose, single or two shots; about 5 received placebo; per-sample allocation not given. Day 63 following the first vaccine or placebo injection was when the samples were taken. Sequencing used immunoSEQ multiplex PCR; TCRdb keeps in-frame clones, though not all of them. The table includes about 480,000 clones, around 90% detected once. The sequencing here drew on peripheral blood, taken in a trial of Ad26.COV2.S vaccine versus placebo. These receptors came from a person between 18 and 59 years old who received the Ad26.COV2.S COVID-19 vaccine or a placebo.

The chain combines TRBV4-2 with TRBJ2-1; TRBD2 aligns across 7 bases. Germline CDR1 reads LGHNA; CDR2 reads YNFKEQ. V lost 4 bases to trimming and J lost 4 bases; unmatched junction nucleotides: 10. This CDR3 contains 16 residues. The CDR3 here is CASSPSWSGAYNEQFF. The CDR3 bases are TGTGCCAGCAGCCCGTCGTGGAGCGGGGCTTACAATGAGCAGTTCTTC.

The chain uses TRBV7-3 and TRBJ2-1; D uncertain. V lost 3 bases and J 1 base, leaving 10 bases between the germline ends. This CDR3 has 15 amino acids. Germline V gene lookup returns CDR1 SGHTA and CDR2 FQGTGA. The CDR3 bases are TGTGCCAGCAGCTTGGGCATGGGATCCTACAATGAGCAGTTCTTC. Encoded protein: CASSLGMGSYNEQFF.

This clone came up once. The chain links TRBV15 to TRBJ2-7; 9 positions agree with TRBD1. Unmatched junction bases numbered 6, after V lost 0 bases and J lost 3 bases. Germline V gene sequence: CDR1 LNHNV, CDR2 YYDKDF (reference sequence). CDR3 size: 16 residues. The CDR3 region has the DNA TGTGCCACCAGCAGAGACGCCCGGACAGGGGTCTACGAGCAGTACTTC. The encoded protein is CATSRDARTGVYEQYF.

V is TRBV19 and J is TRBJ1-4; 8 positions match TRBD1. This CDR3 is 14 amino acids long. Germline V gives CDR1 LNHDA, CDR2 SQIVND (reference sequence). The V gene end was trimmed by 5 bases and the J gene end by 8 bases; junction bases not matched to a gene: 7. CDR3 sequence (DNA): TGTGCCAGTAGTGCCGGGACAGGTGGAGAAAAACTGTTTTTT. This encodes CASSAGTGGEKLFF.

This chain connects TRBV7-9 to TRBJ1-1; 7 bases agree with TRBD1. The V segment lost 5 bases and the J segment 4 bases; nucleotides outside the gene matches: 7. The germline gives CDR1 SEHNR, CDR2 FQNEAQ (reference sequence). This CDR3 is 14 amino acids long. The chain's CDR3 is CASSLTRDSTEAFF. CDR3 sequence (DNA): TGTGCCAGCAGCCTGACCAGGGACAGCACTGAAGCTTTCTTT.

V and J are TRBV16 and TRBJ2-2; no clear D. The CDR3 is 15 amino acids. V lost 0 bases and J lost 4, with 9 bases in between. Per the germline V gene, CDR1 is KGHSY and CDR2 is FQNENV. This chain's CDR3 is CASSQSRPGTGELFF. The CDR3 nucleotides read TGTGCCAGCAGCCAATCGCGTCCGGGCACCGGGGAGCTGTTTTTT.

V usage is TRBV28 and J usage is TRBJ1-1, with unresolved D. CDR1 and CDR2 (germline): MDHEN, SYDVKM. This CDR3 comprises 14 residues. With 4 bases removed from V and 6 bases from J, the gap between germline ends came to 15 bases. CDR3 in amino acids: CASSSRPRGSEAFF. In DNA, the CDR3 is TGTGCCAGCAGTTCCCGGCCCCGAGGGTCTGAAGCTTTCTTT.

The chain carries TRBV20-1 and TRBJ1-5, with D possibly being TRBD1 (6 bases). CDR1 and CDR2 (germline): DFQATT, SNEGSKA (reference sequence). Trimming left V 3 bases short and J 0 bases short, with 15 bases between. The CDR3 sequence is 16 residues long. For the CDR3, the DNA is TGCAGTGCTAGTTTAGGGGGAATCTATAGCAATCAGCCCCAGCATTTT. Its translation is CSASLGGIYSNQPQHF.

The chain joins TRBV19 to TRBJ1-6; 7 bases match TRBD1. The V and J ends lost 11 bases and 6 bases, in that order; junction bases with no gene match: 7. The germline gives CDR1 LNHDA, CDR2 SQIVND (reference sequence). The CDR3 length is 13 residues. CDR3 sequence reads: CAGRQGANSPLHF. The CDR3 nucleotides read TGTGCCGGTCGACAGGGAGCTAATTCACCCCTCCACTTT.

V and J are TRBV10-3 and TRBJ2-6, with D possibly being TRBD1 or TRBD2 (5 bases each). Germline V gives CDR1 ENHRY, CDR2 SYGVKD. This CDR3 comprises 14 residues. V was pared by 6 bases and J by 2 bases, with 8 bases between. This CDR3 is CAISSGPGANVLTF. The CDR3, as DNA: TGTGCCATCAGCTCGGGGCCTGGGGCCAACGTCCTGACTTTC.

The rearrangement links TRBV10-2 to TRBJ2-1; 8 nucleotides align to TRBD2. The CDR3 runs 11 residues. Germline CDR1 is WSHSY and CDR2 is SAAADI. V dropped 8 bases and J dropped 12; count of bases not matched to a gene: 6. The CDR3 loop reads CASQRETGQFF. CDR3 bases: TGCGCCAGCCAGCGGGAGACGGGGCAGTTCTTC.

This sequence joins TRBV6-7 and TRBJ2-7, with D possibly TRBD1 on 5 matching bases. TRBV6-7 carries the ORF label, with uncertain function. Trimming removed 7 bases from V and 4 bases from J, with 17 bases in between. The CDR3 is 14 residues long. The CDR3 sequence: CASIDAGWVYEQYF. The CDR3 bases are TGTGCCAGCATTGACGCAGGGTGGGTTTACGAGCAGTACTTC.

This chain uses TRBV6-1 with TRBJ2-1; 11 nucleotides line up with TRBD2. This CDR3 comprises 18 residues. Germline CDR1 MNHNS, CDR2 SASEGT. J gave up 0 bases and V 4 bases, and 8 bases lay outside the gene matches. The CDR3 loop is CASSVGTSGGISYNEQFF. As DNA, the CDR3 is TGTGCCAGCAGTGTCGGGACTAGCGGTGGGATCTCCTACAATGAGCAGTTCTTC.

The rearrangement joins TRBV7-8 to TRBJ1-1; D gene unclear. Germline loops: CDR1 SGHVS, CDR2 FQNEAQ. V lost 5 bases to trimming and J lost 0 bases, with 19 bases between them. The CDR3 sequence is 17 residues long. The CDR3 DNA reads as TGTGCCAGCAGCCCGCTCCGGGCCCGGATCATGAACACTGAAGCTTTCTTT. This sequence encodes CASSPLRARIMNTEAFF.

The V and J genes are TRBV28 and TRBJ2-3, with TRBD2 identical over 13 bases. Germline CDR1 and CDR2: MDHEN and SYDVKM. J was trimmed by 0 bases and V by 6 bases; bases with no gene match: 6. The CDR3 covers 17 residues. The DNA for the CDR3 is TGTGCCAGCAGCTGGACTAGCGGGAGACTCAGCACAGATACGCAGTATTTT. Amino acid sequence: CASSWTSGRLSTDTQYF.

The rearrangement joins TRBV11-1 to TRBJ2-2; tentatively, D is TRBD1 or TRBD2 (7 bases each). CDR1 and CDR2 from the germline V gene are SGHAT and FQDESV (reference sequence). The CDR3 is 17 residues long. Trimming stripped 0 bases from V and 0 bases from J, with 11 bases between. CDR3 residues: CASSLATGRANTGELFF. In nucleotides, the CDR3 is TGTGCCAGCAGCTTAGCGACAGGGAGGGCGAACACCGGGGAGCTGTTTTTT.

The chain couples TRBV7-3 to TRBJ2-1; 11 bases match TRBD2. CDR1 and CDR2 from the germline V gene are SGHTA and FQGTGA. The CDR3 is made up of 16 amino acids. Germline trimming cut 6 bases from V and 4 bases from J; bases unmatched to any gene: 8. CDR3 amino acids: CASRSTGTSGYNEQFF. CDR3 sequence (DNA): TGTGCCAGCAGGTCCACCGGGACTAGCGGATACAATGAGCAGTTCTTC.

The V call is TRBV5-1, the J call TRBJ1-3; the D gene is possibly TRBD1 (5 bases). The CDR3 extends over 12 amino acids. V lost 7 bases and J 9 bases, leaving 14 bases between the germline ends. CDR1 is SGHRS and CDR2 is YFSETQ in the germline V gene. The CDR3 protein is CASSEPGGTIYF. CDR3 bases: TGCGCCAGCTCGGAGCCGGGGGGCACCATATATTTT. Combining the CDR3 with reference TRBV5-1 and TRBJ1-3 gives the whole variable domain KAGVTQTPRYLIKTRGQQVTLSCSPISGHRSVSWYQQTPGQGLQFLFEYFSETQRNKGNFPGRFSGRQFSNSRSEMNVSTLELGDSALYLCASSEPGGTIYFGEGSWLTVV.